These 6 T cell receptor beta chains were sequenced from one sample in a study of T cell clonality in common variable immunodeficiency. Generated by immunoSEQ multiplex PCR, the TCRdb table keeps only in-frame clones and is missing some. The sample yields approximately 75,000 clones, without any singletons. Input material: peripheral blood mononuclear cells. These receptor sequences come from a person aged 18 to 69 in good health.

There are many counts of this clone. The CDR3 extends 3 residues past the end of the read, so its final part is completed from the germline J gene. This chain links TRBV11-2 with TRBJ1-2, with 9 bases aligning to TRBD1. The CDR3 spans 14 residues. Germline-derived CDR1 and CDR2 are SGHAT and FQNNGV. J was trimmed by 6 bases and V by 4 bases; bases with no gene match: 6. The covered CDR3 bases are TGTGCCAGCAGCTGGACAGGGGAAGGGAATGGC. Protein sequence: CASSWTGEGNG. From start to end, the CDR3 is CASSWTGEGNGYTF.

This clone was recorded many times. The missing CDR3 end, 3 residues past where the read stops, is filled in from the germline J gene. The V gene is TRBV6-1, the J gene TRBJ1-5; a weak D match, TRBD1 (5 bases). The ends were cut back, 3 bases at V and 6 bases at J, with 12 bases in the middle. There are 14 residues in the CDR3. Germline CDR1 is MNHNS and CDR2 is SASEGT. The CDR3 region is CASSDQGDSQPQHF. The sequenced part of the CDR3 DNA is TGTGCCAGCAGTGACCAGGGTGACAGTCAGCCC.

The table lists this clone with many counts. Read sequence stops 3 residues before the CDR3 end, and the germline J gene provides the missing end. This chain links TRBV7-3 with TRBJ2-5; D call uncertain. V was pared by 5 bases and J by 5 bases, with 18 bases between. The CDR3 runs 15 residues. CDR1 is SGHTA and CDR2 is FQGTGA in the germline V gene. This CDR3 is CASSPLGASGETQYF. CDR3 DNA, as far as it was read: TGTGCCAGCAGCCCCCTCGGCGCATCGGGTGAGACC.

This clone showed up many times. Sequencing ends 3 residues short of the CDR3 end; the germline J gene provides the rest. V gene TRBV5-1 combines with J gene TRBJ2-7; the D gene is possibly TRBD2 (5 bases). The CDR3 has 13 residues. Deletions cut 4 bases from V and 6 bases from J, with 14 bases between. Germline lookup yields CDR1 SGHRS and CDR2 YFSETQ. Incomplete CDR3 DNA: TGCGCCAGCAGCGGCGAGAGGGTGGGCGAG. Its protein product is CASSGERVGE. The CDR3 in its entirety is CASSGERVGEQYF. Drawing the rest from reference TRBV5-1 and TRBJ2-7, the complete variable domain is KAGVTQTPRYLIKTRGQQVTLSCSPISGHRSVSWYQQTPGQGLQFLFEYFSETQRNKGNFPGRFSGRQFSNSRSEMNVSTLELGDSALYLCASSGERVGEQYFGPGTRLTVT.

Many counts were recorded for this clone. CDR3 DNA (partial): TGTGCCAGTAAGCCGGGGGGCCGCAATTCACCC. Translated: CASKPGGRNSP. The complete CDR3 sequence is CASKPGGRNSPLHF. The chain joins TRBV7-3 to TRBJ1-6, with TRBD1 as a possible D gene (6 bases). The CDR3 is cut off 3 residues early in the read; its end comes from the germline J gene. CDR3 length: 14 residues. V lost 9 bases and J 7 bases, leaving 16 bases between the germline ends. The germline CDR1 and CDR2 sequences are SGHTA and FQGTGA.

This clone appeared many times. The read ends 3 residues shy of where the CDR3 ends; the end is completed using the germline J gene. This chain connects TRBV5-6 to TRBJ2-2; D perhaps matches TRBD1 (5 bases). This CDR3 contains 13 residues. Per the germline V gene, CDR1 is SGHDT and CDR2 is YYEEEE. V was cut by 1 base and J by 7 bases, with 8 bases left in between. CDR3 loop: CASSLQGGGELFF. The DNA read from the CDR3 is TGTGCCAGCAGCTTGCAGGGTGGCGGGGAG.